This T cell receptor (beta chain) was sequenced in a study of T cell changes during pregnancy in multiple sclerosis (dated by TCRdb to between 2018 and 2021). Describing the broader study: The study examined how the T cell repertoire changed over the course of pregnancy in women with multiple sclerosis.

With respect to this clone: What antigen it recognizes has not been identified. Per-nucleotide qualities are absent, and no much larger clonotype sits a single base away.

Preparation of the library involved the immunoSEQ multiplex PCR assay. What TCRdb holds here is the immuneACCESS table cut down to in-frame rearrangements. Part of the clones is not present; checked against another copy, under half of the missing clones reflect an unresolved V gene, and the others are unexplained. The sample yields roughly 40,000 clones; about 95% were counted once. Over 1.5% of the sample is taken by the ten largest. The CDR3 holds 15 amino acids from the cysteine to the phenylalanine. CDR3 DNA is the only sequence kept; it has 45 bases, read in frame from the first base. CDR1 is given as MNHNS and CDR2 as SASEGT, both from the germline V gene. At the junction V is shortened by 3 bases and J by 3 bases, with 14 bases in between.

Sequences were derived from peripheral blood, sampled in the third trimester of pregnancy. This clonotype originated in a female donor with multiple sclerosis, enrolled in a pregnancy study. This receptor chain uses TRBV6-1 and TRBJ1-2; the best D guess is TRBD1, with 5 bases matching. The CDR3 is CASSDSGGLYYGYTF. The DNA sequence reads TGTGCCAGCAGTGACTCGGGGGGACTATACTATGGCTACACCTTC.